One sample yielded the 8 T cell receptor beta chains listed below, sequenced in a study of blood T cell repertoires in COVID-19 (dated by TCRdb to the early 2020s). The method was the immunoSEQ multiplex PCR assay. TCRdb carries this immuneACCESS record with in-frame sequences only. Its versions omit some clonotypes, under half of them owing to an unresolved V gene in the studies checked, with the rest unexplained. In this sample the table shows 99,000 or so clones, approximately 80% of which occur a single time. Of the sample, under 30% falls within the top ten clones. Source material: peripheral blood. Receptor source: a man in his 60s with acute or convalescent COVID-19.

The chain is built from TRBV27 and TRBJ2-7; D unclear. Germline V lookup: CDR1 MNHEY, CDR2 SMNVEV (reference sequence). The CDR3 covers 15 residues. The V end was cut by 2 bases, the J end by 2 bases, with 13 bases between. CDR3 nucleotide sequence: TGTGCCAGCAGTTTAAAACCTAATCCCCCCTACGAGCAGTACTTC. As protein: CASSLKPNPPYEQYF.

The chain uses TRBV7-8 and TRBJ2-7, with D possibly being TRBD2 (6 bases). V shed 5 bases and J shed 6 bases, with 17 bases lying between them. The CDR3 contains 14 residues. The germline CDR1 and CDR2 sequences are SGHVS and FQNEAQ. CDR3 amino acids: CASSPRRGGGEQYV. CDR3 nucleotide sequence: TGTGCCAGCAGCCCCCGGCGGGGAGGCGGCGAGCAGTACGTC.

About this clone: Mismatch with germline at one junction end may stem from a read error. The chain joins TRBV7-7 to TRBJ1-4; TRBD1 agrees at 8 bases. The CDR3 covers 14 residues. Germline loops: CDR1 SSHAT, CDR2 FNYEAQ (reference sequence). CDR3 DNA sequence: TGTGCTAGCAGCCAGGACAGGGTAAATGAAAAACTGTTTTTT. Translating it yields CASSQDRVNEKLFF.

CDR3 nucleotides: TGTGCCAGCAGCCCCCCAACCGACAGCACCTCTGGAAACACCATATATTTT. The encoded protein is CASSPPTDSTSGNTIYF. The V and J genes are TRBV9 and TRBJ1-3; possibly TRBD1 for D (5 bases). This CDR3 is 17 amino acids long. Between the trimmed V and J ends, which lost 4 bases and 0 bases, there was a span of 17 bases. The germline V gene encodes CDR1 SGDLS and CDR2 YYNGEE.

The V gene is TRBV6-2 or TRBV6-3, the J gene TRBJ2-7, with 16 positions matching TRBD2. CDR1 and CDR2 (germline): MNHEY, SVGEGT. V gave up 4 bases and J gave up 6 bases; unmatched junction bases: 3. This CDR3 is built from 15 residues. CDR3 sequence: CASSSGTSGRGEQYV. DNA for the CDR3: TGTGCCAGCAGTTCCGGGACTAGCGGGAGGGGCGAGCAGTACGTC.

Note on this clone: The sample holds other DNA sequences that translate to the same CDR3. This rearrangement joins TRBV3-1 (or the pseudogene TRBV3-2) to TRBJ1-4; 8 nucleotides agree with TRBD1. This CDR3 contains 14 residues. The V and J ends lost 4 bases and 7 bases, in that order; junction bases with no gene match: 5. Germline CDR1 is LGHDT and CDR2 is YNNKEL (reference sequence). CDR3 residues: CASSRGTGGEKLFF. The CDR3 DNA reads TGTGCCAGCAGCCGAGGGACAGGTGGTGAAAAACTGTTTTTT.

The chain couples TRBV29-1 to TRBJ2-1; 7 bases align to TRBD1. Germline CDR1 SQVTM, CDR2 ANQGSEA. This CDR3 contains 14 residues. The V gene end was trimmed by 6 bases and the J gene end by 5 bases; junction bases not matched to a gene: 10. The CDR3 sequence: CSVWDSAWNNEQFF. DNA of the CDR3: TGCAGCGTGTGGGACAGCGCCTGGAACAATGAGCAGTTCTTC.

In its sample, this clone was seen a few times. V is TRBV19 and J is TRBJ1-2; 10 positions match TRBD1. The germline gives CDR1 LNHDA, CDR2 SQIVND (reference sequence). Trimming removed 3 bases from V and 1 base from J; junction bases left unmatched: 2. This CDR3 is 15 amino acids long. The CDR3 protein is CASSIRDRGNYGYTF. For the CDR3, the DNA is TGTGCCAGTAGTATTCGGGACAGGGGTAACTATGGCTACACCTTC.